This T cell receptor beta chain was identified in a study of blood T cell repertoires in COVID-19. Germline V lookup: CDR1 MGHDK, CDR2 SYGVNS. This CDR3 comprises 14 residues. The V and J ends lost 6 bases and 3 bases respectively, with 14 bases between them. Repertoires were generated with immunoSEQ multiplex PCR, while TCRdb's copy carries only in-frame clones and drops some. Of under 140,000 clones in the sample, roughly nine tenths were seen once. Sequencing used peripheral blood. This TCR came from a human donor in a cohort sampled during active COVID-19. This chain links TRBV25-1 with TRBJ1-1, with D maybe TRBD1 (6 bases). The CDR3 nucleotides read TGTGCCAGCAGCAAAACAGGGATGTACACTGAAGCTTTCTTT. Translated, it gives CASSKTGMYTEAFF.